This T cell receptor beta chain was found in a study of T cells after yellow fever vaccination. Regarding the study as a whole: Clones that expanded after primary vaccination mostly reappeared after the booster (roughly 96% CD4, 88% CD8).

The germline V gene encodes CDR1 SGHVS and CDR2 FQNEAQ. The V end lost 2 bases, the J end lost 4 bases, and 12 bases lay between the germline ends. The CDR3 covers 16 residues. This clonotype was detected many times. Its target is not known. Template switching by 5'RACE produced TCR cDNA, adding a universal primer site and UMIs. TCRdb reprocessed the 5' RACE reads via MiXCR and lists one record per CDR3 protein. Counted here are 610,000 or so distinct CDR3 sequences, roughly 12% occurring once; the ten biggest clones make up under 15%. Here the sequenced sample was PBMCs, taken on the day of the yellow fever booster vaccination. This sequence originates from a man aged 25 to 45 who received the YFV17D yellow fever vaccine. The chain is built from TRBV7-8 and TRBJ2-6; D perhaps matches TRBD1 (5 bases). The CDR3 reads CASSLITGAGANVLTF. DNA of the CDR3: TGTGCCAGCAGCTTAATAACAGGAGCCGGGGCCAACGTCCTGACTTTC.